Listed below are T cell receptor beta chains from one sample, sequenced in a study of molecular identifiers for immune sequencing clone quantification. TCRdb re-called the PCR reads with MiXCR, one entry per CDR3 protein. The profile shows about 640,000 distinct CDR3 sequences, nearly 20% of them singletons. Sequencing was performed on naive CD8+ T cells from blood, with Jurkat cell RNA spiked in. The receptor set was obtained from a human donor in good health. Some libraries in this study had Jurkat cell RNA spiked in. The conserved cysteine and the conserved F or W are not part of the CDR3 here. The D gene is left open where the match is weak. Size values are once, few and many counts, or a class for expanded clones, and some rows have none.

TRBV5-6	-	many	TRBJ1-5	ASSLAGSQPQH
TRBV7-9	-	-	TRBJ2-1	ASSPRTRGHNEQF
TRBV5-5	-	few	TRBJ1-1	ASSLDKIWGNTEAF
TRBV5-1	-	few	TRBJ1-1	ASSGTINTEAF
TRBV4-3	TRBD1	many	TRBJ1-1	ASSPMTGAVQEAF
TRBV19	-	many	TRBJ1-1	ASSILGGTEAF
TRBV12-5	-	many	TRBJ2-7	ASAQSGTAHEQY
TRBV29-1	TRBD2	many	TRBJ2-2	SVEGGDTGELF
TRBV5-1	-	-	TRBJ2-7	ASSFYGTCEQY
TRBV28	-	many	TRBJ1-5	ATSDNPRVNQPQH
TRBV4-3	TRBD1	-	TRBJ1-3	ASSQDLRQGAGNTIY
TRBV6-2/TRBV6-3	-	many	TRBJ2-5	ASTPRTDNRGLQETQY
TRBV11-2	-	many	TRBJ2-3	ASSFGQTYPYTDTQY
TRBV10-2	-	few	TRBJ1-1	ASSESWGSHTEAF
TRBV28	-	many	TRBJ1-1	ASSLTWWTEAF
TRBV4-3	-	few	TRBJ2-2	ASSQVHTKTNTGELF
TRBV18	-	few	TRBJ1-5	ASSPHPGENWNQPQH
TRBV5-3	-	-	TRBJ2-1	ASSPESGERF
TRBV6-6	-	-	TRBJ2-7	ASTPTFNPTYEQY
TRBV24-1	-	many	TRBJ2-5	ATSYWGDQETQY
TRBV7-2	-	many	TRBJ2-7	ASSLAQTADHEQY
TRBV6-2/TRBV6-3	TRBD2	many	TRBJ2-5	ASRLAGGGETQY
TRBV30	TRBD1	-	TRBJ1-2	AWSDRGRGYGYT
TRBV14	-	-	TRBJ1-4	ASSRLVSTTLGEKLF
TRBV19	TRBD1	-	TRBJ2-5	ASSSGQGGETRY
TRBV19	-	many	TRBJ2-4	ASSIWGDSGIQY
TRBV7-9	TRBD2	few	TRBJ2-3	ASSLALGEGVSDTQY
TRBV19	TRBD1	-	TRBJ1-5	ASSIEEGAGQPQH
TRBV27	TRBD2	-	TRBJ2-5	ASSLRGLAGGETQY
TRBV6-5	-	few	TRBJ1-1	ASGGGDTEAF
TRBV30	-	-	TRBJ1-1	AWSVRPGGPTEAF
TRBV7-9	-	many	TRBJ1-4	ASSLTMDEKLF
TRBV7-9	-	many	TRBJ2-2	ASSLARGMNSGELF
TRBV25-1	-	many	TRBJ2-7	ASSEGGKQY
TRBV30	TRBD2	many	TRBJ2-6	AWHALAGVSGANVLT
TRBV20-1	-	many	TRBJ2-2	SARLNPNTGELF
TRBV27	-	many	TRBJ2-7	ASSLSGAVGYEQY
TRBV10-2	-	few	TRBJ1-2	ASSESRTGWYGYT
TRBV29-1	-	many	TRBJ2-3	SVTTPPTGTDTQY
TRBV7-6	-	many	TRBJ2-3	ASSLEVTDTQY
TRBV28	-	-	TRBJ2-7	ASSKQEGGPYEQY
TRBV29-1	-	many	TRBJ1-2	SVEVGGGYYGYT
TRBV14	-	many	TRBJ1-2	ASSQSDDSFLTNYGYT
TRBV6-2/TRBV6-3	TRBD1	-	TRBJ2-7	ASSHRGTTPYEQY
TRBV7-9	-	many	TRBJ2-1	ASSNSQPRQF